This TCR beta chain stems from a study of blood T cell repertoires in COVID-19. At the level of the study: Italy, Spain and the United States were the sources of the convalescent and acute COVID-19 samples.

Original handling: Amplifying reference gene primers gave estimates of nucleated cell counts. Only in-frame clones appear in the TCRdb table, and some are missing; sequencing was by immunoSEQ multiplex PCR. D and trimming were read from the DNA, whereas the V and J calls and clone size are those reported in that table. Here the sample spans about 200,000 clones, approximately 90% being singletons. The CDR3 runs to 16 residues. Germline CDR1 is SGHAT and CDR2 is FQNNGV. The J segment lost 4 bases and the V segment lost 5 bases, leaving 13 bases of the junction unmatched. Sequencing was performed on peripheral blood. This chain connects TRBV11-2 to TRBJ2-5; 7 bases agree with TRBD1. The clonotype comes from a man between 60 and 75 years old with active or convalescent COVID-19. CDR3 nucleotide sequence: TGTGCCAGCAGCCCGGCGACAGGGTCCGGGGCAGAGACCCAGTACTTC. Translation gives CASSPATGSGAETQYF.